One sample yielded the 5 T cell receptor beta chains listed below, sequenced in a study of spatial heterogeneity in lung cancer. TCRdb re-called the 5' RACE reads through MiXCR, storing one row per CDR3 protein. The table includes about 110,000 distinct CDR3 sequences, 10% to 11% detected once. Time point of the sample: blood at routine non-recurrence follow-up after resection. Sequenced material: PBMCs, taken at follow-up. The receptors were sampled from a female donor with early-stage non-small cell lung cancer.

This clonotype came up many times. The chain employs TRBV12-3 or TRBV12-4 and TRBJ2-7, with 9 nucleotides matching TRBD2. J gave up 7 bases and V 2 bases, and 6 bases lay outside the gene matches. The CDR3 sequence is 14 residues long. Here the CDR3 DNA reads TGTGCCAGCAGTTTAATAGCGGGAGCTGGAGAGCAGTACTTC. This encodes CASSLIAGAGEQYF.

This clonotype was seen ten or more times. The CDR3 is CASSFGTLANEKLFF. In nucleotides, the CDR3 is TGTGCCAGCAGCTTTGGCACTTTGGCTAATGAAAAACTGTTTTTT. The V call is TRBV7-2, the J call TRBJ1-4; D not certain. V was trimmed by 3 bases and J by 3 bases, leaving 11 bases between them. CDR3 length: 15 residues. Germline V gene sequence: CDR1 SGHTA, CDR2 FQGNSA.

This clonotype was detected only a few times. The chain recombines TRBV27 with TRBJ1-6; 10 bases line up with TRBD1. J gave up 6 bases and V 4 bases, and 3 bases lay outside the gene matches. Per the germline V gene, CDR1 is MNHEY and CDR2 is SMNVEV (reference sequence). This CDR3 has 15 amino acids. This chain's CDR3 is CASSSWTGGNSPLHF. The CDR3 DNA follows: TGTGCCAGCAGTTCATGGACAGGGGGTAATTCACCCCTCCACTTT.

At least ten counts were recorded for this clonotype. This chain connects TRBV20-1 to TRBJ1-1; weak D call: TRBD1 (6 bases). The CDR3 spans 13 residues. Germline V gene data show CDR1 as DFQATT and CDR2 as SNEGSKA (reference sequence). V was trimmed by 1 base and J by 4 bases, leaving 10 bases between them. The CDR3 coding sequence is TGCAGTGCTAGAGTTCGAGGGGGCACTGAAGCTTTCTTT. Residues: CSARVRGGTEAFF.

This clonotype showed up many times. The rearrangement uses TRBV28 and TRBJ1-2; D call uncertain. Germline values: CDR1 MDHEN, CDR2 SYDVKM. This CDR3 spans 11 amino acids. The V gene lost 4 bases and the J gene lost 0 bases, with 0 bases spanning the gap. The CDR3 coding sequence is TGTGCCAGCAGTTCTAACTATGGCTACACCTTC. Translated, it gives CASSSNYGYTF.